This is a list of T cell receptor beta chains from one sample in a study of blood T cell repertoires in COVID-19. This table comes from immunoSEQ multiplex PCR, and its TCRdb copy is limited to in-frame clones, with some not included. Here the sample spans around 70,000 clones, about four fifths being singletons. Input material: peripheral blood. The receptors were gathered from a man aged 65-85 years who had recovered from COVID-19. Each CDR3 is given with its conserved first and last residue. Fields, in order: clone size, D gene, V gene, J gene, CDR3 protein, CDR3 DNA. D genes are given only for firm matches. Only part of the rows carry a size: once, few, many, or a class if the clone is expanded.

clone_size: .
d_call: TRBD2
v_call: TRBV12-5
j_call: TRBJ2-1
cdr3_aa: CASLAGGYNEQFF
cdr3_nt: TGTGCTAGCTTAGCGGGGGGCTACAATGAGCAGTTCTTC

clone_size: .
d_call: .
v_call: TRBV12-3/TRBV12-4
j_call: TRBJ1-1
cdr3_aa: CASSQMNTEAFF
cdr3_nt: TGTGCCAGCAGTCAAATGAACACTGAAGCTTTCTTT

clone_size: .
d_call: .
v_call: TRBV14
j_call: TRBJ1-1
cdr3_aa: CASSRTVNTEAFF
cdr3_nt: TGTGCCAGCAGCCGGACAGTGAACACTGAAGCTTTCTTT

clone_size: .
d_call: .
v_call: TRBV28
j_call: TRBJ2-1
cdr3_aa: CASRDSTTMTNEQFF
cdr3_nt: TGTGCCAGCAGGGACAGTACTACAATGACCAATGAGCAGTTCTTC

clone_size: .
d_call: TRBD2
v_call: TRBV6-6
j_call: TRBJ2-1
cdr3_aa: CASSHGAAGGSYNEQFF
cdr3_nt: TGTGCCAGCAGTCATGGGGCGGCGGGAGGGTCCTACAATGAGCAGTTCTTC

clone_size: .
d_call: .
v_call: TRBV5-5
j_call: TRBJ2-3
cdr3_aa: CASSKTAGSTDTQYF
cdr3_nt: TGTGCCAGCAGCAAAACGGCGGGGAGCACAGATACGCAGTATTTT

clone_size: once
d_call: TRBD1
v_call: TRBV5-5
j_call: TRBJ1-6
cdr3_aa: CASSPGQGVSYNSPLHF
cdr3_nt: TGTGCCAGCAGCCCTGGACAGGGAGTCTCCTATAATTCACCCCTCCACTTT

clone_size: .
d_call: TRBD2
v_call: TRBV19
j_call: TRBJ2-1
cdr3_aa: CASPTGTSANNEQFF
cdr3_nt: TGTGCCAGTCCTACCGGGACTAGCGCAAACAATGAGCAGTTCTTC

clone_size: few
d_call: .
v_call: TRBV30
j_call: TRBJ2-5
cdr3_aa: CAWSVPGELETQYF
cdr3_nt: TGTGCCTGGAGTGTGCCAGGGGAGTTAGAGACCCAGTACTTC

clone_size: .
d_call: .
v_call: TRBV2
j_call: TRBJ2-1
cdr3_aa: CASISGTQIYNEQFF
cdr3_nt: TGTGCCAGCATTTCCGGGACACAGATTTACAATGAGCAGTTCTTC

clone_size: .
d_call: TRBD1
v_call: TRBV6-5
j_call: TRBJ2-7
cdr3_aa: CASSSVQGGNKYEQYF
cdr3_nt: TGTGCCAGCAGTTCCGTACAGGGGGGTAACAAGTACGAGCAGTACTTC

clone_size: few
d_call: TRBD2
v_call: TRBV4-1
j_call: TRBJ2-2
cdr3_aa: CASSQPHGGAGELFF
cdr3_nt: TGCGCCAGCAGCCAACCCCACGGGGGGGCCGGGGAGCTGTTTTTT

clone_size: .
d_call: .
v_call: TRBV7-2
j_call: TRBJ2-5
cdr3_aa: CASSPRRGAGGETQYF
cdr3_nt: TGTGCCAGCAGCCCGAGACGGGGGGCCGGGGGAGAGACCCAGTACTTC

clone_size: .
d_call: .
v_call: TRBV5-1
j_call: TRBJ2-7
cdr3_aa: CASSLDRSSYEQYF
cdr3_nt: TGCGCCAGCAGCTTGGACAGGAGCTCCTACGAGCAGTACTTC

clone_size: .
d_call: TRBD2
v_call: TRBV5-5
j_call: TRBJ2-7
cdr3_aa: CASSRGLAGSYEQYF
cdr3_nt: TGTGCCAGCAGCAGAGGACTAGCGGGATCCTACGAGCAGTACTTC

clone_size: .
d_call: .
v_call: TRBV11-2
j_call: TRBJ2-7
cdr3_aa: CASSFGFSGTYEQYF
cdr3_nt: TGTGCCAGCAGCTTCGGTTTTAGCGGCACCTACGAGCAGTACTTC

clone_size: .
d_call: TRBD1
v_call: TRBV28
j_call: TRBJ1-2
cdr3_aa: CASSFEDRQNYGYTF
cdr3_nt: TGTGCCAGCAGTTTTGAGGACAGGCAGAACTATGGCTACACCTTC

clone_size: .
d_call: TRBD2
v_call: TRBV7-2
j_call: TRBJ2-1
cdr3_aa: CASSFLAGGPDEQFF
cdr3_nt: TGTGCCAGCAGCTTTCTAGCGGGAGGGCCCGATGAGCAGTTCTTC

clone_size: .
d_call: .
v_call: TRBV30
j_call: TRBJ1-2
cdr3_aa: CAWSVWGERGYTF
cdr3_nt: TGTGCCTGGAGTGTTTGGGGGGAGAGGGGCTACACCTTC

clone_size: .
d_call: .
v_call: TRBV6-2/TRBV6-3
j_call: TRBJ2-3
cdr3_aa: CASSHGRGDTQYF
cdr3_nt: TGTGCCAGCAGTCACGGGAGAGGGGATACGCAGTATTTT

clone_size: .
d_call: .
v_call: TRBV28
j_call: TRBJ2-3
cdr3_aa: CASSFSRADTQYF
cdr3_nt: TGTGCCAGCAGTTTTAGCAGGGCCGATACGCAGTATTTT

clone_size: few
d_call: TRBD2
v_call: TRBV6-5
j_call: TRBJ2-3
cdr3_aa: CASAEAGALTDTQYF
cdr3_nt: TGTGCCAGCGCCGAAGCGGGGGCCTTAACAGATACGCAGTATTTT

clone_size: .
d_call: .
v_call: TRBV7-8
j_call: TRBJ1-2
cdr3_aa: CASSLGQRGYGYTF
cdr3_nt: TGTGCCAGCAGCTTAGGCCAGCGCGGCTATGGCTACACCTTC

clone_size: .
d_call: .
v_call: TRBV11-2
j_call: TRBJ1-1
cdr3_aa: CASSYSGLMNTEAFF
cdr3_nt: TGTGCCAGCAGCTATTCGGGACTCATGAACACTGAAGCTTTCTTT

clone_size: .
d_call: .
v_call: TRBV15
j_call: TRBJ1-4
cdr3_aa: CATSPPSGEKLFF
cdr3_nt: TGTGCCACCAGCCCGCCTTCGGGGGAAAAACTGTTTTTT

clone_size: .
d_call: TRBD2
v_call: TRBV5-5
j_call: TRBJ2-3
cdr3_aa: CASSTTSGATTPQYF
cdr3_nt: TGTGCCAGCAGCACGACTAGCGGAGCAACCACACCGCAGTATTTT

clone_size: few
d_call: .
v_call: TRBV5-8
j_call: TRBJ2-5
cdr3_aa: CASSSGTLQETQYF
cdr3_nt: TGTGCCAGCAGCTCGGGGACTTTACAGGAGACCCAGTACTTC

clone_size: .
d_call: TRBD2
v_call: TRBV30
j_call: TRBJ2-4
cdr3_aa: CASGGLAKNIQYF
cdr3_nt: TGTGCCTCGGGGGGGTTAGCCAAAAACATTCAGTACTTC